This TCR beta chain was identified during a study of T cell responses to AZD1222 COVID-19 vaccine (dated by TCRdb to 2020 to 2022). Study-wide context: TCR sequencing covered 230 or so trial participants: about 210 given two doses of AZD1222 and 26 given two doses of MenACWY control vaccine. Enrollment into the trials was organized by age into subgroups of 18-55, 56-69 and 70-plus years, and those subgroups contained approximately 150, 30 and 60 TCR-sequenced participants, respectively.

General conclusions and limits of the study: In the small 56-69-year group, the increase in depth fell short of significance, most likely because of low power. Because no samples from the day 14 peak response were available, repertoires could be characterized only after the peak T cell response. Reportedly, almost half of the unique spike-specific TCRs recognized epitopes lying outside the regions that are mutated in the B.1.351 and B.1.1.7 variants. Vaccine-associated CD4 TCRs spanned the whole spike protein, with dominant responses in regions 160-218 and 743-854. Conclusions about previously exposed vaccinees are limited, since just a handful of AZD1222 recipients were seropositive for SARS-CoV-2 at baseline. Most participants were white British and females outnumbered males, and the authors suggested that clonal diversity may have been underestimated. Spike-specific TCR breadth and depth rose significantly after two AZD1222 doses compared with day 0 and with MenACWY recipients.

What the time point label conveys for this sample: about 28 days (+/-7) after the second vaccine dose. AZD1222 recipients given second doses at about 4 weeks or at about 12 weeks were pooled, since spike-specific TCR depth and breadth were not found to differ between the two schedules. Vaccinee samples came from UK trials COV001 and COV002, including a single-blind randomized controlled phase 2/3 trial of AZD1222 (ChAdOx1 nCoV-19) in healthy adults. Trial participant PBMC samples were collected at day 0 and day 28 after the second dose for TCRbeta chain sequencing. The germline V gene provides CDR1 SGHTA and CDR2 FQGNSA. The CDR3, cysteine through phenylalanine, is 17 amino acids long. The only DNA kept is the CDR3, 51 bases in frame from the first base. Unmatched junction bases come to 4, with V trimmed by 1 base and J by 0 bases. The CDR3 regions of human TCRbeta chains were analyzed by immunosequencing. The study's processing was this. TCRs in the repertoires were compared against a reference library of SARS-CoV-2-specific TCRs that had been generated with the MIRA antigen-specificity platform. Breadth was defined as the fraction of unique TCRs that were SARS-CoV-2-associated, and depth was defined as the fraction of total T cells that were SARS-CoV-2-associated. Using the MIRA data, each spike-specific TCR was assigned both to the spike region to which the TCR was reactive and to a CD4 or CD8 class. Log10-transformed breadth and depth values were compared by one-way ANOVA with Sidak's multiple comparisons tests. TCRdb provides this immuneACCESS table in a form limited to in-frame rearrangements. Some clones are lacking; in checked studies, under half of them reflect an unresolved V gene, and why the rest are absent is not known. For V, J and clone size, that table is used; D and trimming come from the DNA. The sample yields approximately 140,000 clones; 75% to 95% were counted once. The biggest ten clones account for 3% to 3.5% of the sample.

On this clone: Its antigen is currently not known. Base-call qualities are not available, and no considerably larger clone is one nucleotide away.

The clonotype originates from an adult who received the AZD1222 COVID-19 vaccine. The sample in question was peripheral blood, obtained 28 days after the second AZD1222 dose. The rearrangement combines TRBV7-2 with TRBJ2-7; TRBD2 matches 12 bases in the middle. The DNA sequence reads TGTGCCAGCAGCTTAGTTGCGACTAGCGGGAGCTCCTACGAGCAGTACTTC. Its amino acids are CASSLVATSGSSYEQYF. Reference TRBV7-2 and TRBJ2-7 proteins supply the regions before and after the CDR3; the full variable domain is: GAGVSQSPSNKVTEKGKDVELRCDPISGHTALYWYRQSLGQGLEFLIYFQGNSAPDKSGLPSDRFSAERTGGSVSTLTIQRTQQEDSAVYLCASSLVATSGSSYEQYFGPGTRLTVT.